Included here is one T cell receptor beta chain sequence, with context. Its target is unknown. The collection from each donor was one heparinised blood draw averaging approximately 110 mL. This sample is part of a study of beta chain features in type 1 diabetes. Study-wide results and caveats: Shorter templates might be favored by PCR, equally in patients and controls. Reads derived from cDNA could over-represent cells showing high TCR expression. In every one of the four CD4+ subsets, TCRB CDR3s were moderately but significantly shorter in Type 1 diabetes patients.

Expressed TCRB transcripts were sequenced, since all the RNA that had been isolated was reverse transcribed. Produced via immunoSEQ multiplex PCR; TCRdb's table is partial and in-frame only. The sample lists 310,000 or so clones; approximately 9.9% were seen once. The sample was central memory CD4+ T cells from blood. This TCR came from a man aged 30-40 years with type 1 diabetes.

The CDR3 region is CASDSGGSDTQYF. DNA for the CDR3: TGTGCCAGCGATAGCGGGGGAAGCGATACGCAGTATTTT. The chain joins TRBV9 to TRBJ2-3, with TRBD2 matching 9 bases. The CDR3 sequence is 13 residues long. Trimming removed 7 bases from V and 6 bases from J; junction bases left unmatched: 6. From germline, CDR1 is SGDLS and CDR2 YYNGEE.